The clone carrying this T cell receptor (beta chain) was recorded many times. This entry is derived from a study of blood T cells in healthy people across ages. Germline V gene data show CDR1 as LGHNA and CDR2 as YSLEER. The ends were cut back, 4 bases at V and 0 bases at J, with 22 bases in the middle. This CDR3 region has 18 residues. Through a sample-barcoded 5' primer and a J-beta primer mix, a second PCR was run for roughly 6 to 11 cycles. TCRdb passed the 5' RACE reads through MiXCR, listing each CDR3 protein once. The sample includes around 2 million distinct CDR3 sequences, roughly two fifths seen only once; the top ten take 23%.

Input material: blood. The TCR sequence derives from a human donor in good health. The V gene is TRBV4-3, the J gene TRBJ2-7, with D perhaps TRBD1 (5 bases). CDR3 nucleotides: TGCGCCAGCAGCCTCCAAGTAGGACAAATCGGCCGCTCCTACGAGCAGTACTTC. Protein product: CASSLQVGQIGRSYEQYF.